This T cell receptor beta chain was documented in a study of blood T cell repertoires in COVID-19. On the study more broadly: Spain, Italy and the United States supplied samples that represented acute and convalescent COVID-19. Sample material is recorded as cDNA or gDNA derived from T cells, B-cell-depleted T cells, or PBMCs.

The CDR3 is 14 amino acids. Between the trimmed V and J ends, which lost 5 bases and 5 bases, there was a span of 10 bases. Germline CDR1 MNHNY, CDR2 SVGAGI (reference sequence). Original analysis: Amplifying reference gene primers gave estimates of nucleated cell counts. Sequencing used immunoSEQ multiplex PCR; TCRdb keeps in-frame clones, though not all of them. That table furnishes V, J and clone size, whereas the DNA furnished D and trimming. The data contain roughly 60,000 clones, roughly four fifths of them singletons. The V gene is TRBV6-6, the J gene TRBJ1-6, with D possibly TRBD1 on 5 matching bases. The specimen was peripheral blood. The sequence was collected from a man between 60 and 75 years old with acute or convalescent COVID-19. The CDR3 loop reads CASSVGGDNSPLHF. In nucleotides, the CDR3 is TGTGCCAGCAGTGTTGGGGGGGATAATTCACCCCTCCACTTT.